Sequencing of this T cell receptor beta chain was carried out in a study of T cell responses to AZD1222 COVID-19 vaccine. Overall study findings and caveats: Seropositive at baseline were only a handful of AZD1222 recipients. Vaccination with two AZD1222 doses was followed by a rise in Spike-specific TCR breadth and depth.

This clone occurred once. What it binds is not known. Sequencing was performed with immunoSEQ multiplex PCR; in TCRdb, only in-frame clones are kept and a portion is missing. Of 140,000 to 150,000 clones in the sample, roughly 93% were seen once. The CDR3 sequence is 13 residues long. CDR1 is LGHDT, CDR2 YNNKEL, per germline (reference sequence). Trimming left V 4 bases short and J 8 bases short, with 12 bases between. The chain employs TRBV3-1 (or the pseudogene TRBV3-2) and TRBJ2-1; unclear D gene. The sequence came from an adult in good health. Here the sequenced sample was peripheral blood, taken on day 0 of AZD1222 vaccination. CDR3 in amino acids: CASSLKYLHEQFF. For the CDR3, the DNA is TGTGCCAGCAGCCTCAAGTACCTCCATGAGCAGTTCTTC.